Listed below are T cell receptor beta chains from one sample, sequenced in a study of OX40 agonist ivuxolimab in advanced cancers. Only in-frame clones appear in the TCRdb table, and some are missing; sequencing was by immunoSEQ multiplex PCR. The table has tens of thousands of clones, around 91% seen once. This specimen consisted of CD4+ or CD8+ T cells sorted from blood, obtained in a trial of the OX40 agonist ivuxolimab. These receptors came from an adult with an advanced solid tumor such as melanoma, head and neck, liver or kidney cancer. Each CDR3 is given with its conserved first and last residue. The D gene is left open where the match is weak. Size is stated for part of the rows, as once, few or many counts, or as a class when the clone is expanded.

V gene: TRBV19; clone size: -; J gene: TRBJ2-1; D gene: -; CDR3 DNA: TGTGCCAGTAGTATAGATGCCCACAATGAGCAGTTCTTC; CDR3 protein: CASSIDAHNEQFF
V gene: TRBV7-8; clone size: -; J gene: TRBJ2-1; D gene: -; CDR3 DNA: TGTGCCAGCAGGGCAGGGGACTATGAGCAGTTCTTC; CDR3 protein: CASRAGDYEQFF
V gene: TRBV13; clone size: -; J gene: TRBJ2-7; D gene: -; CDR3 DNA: TGTGCCAGCAGCTGGGGGACCTACGAGCAGTACTTC; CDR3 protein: CASSWGTYEQYF
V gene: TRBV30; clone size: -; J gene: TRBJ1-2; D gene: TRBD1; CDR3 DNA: TGTGCCTGGAGTGGACAGGGACTTGGCTACACCTTC; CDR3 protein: CAWSGQGLGYTF
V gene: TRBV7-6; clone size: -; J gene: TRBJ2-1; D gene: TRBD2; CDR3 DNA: TGTGCCAGCAGCTTAATTGCGGGAGCTCACAATGAGCAGTTCTTC; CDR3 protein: CASSLIAGAHNEQFF
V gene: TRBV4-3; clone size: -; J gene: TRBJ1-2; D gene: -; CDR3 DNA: TGCGCCAGCAGCCACGGACGGACCGGCCTTAACTATGGCTACACCTTC; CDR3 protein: CASSHGRTGLNYGYTF
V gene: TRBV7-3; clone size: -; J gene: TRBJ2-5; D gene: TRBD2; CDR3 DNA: TGTGCCAGCAGTTCCGGGACTAGCGATGCGGAGACCCAGTACTTC; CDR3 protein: CASSSGTSDAETQYF
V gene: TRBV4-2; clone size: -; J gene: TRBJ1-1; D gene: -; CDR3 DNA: TGTGCCAGCAGCCAAGAGGGCACGAACACTGAAGCTTTCTTT; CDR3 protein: CASSQEGTNTEAFF
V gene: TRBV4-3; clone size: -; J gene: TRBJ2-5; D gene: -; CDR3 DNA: TGCGCCAGCAGCCAAGATTCTTATGGAGGCTTGGAGACCCAGTACTTC; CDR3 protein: CASSQDSYGGLETQYF
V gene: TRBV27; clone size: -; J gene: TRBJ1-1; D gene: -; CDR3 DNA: TGTGCCAGCAGTTTAGGGGAGGGGACTGAAGCTTTCTTT; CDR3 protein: CASSLGEGTEAFF
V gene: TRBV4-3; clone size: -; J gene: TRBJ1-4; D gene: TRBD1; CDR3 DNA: TGCGCCAGCAGCCAAGATCGCAGGGGGCTCGAAAAACTGTTTTTT; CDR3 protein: CASSQDRRGLEKLFF
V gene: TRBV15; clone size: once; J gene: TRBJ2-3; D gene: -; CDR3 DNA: TGTGCCACCAGCTCCTACACAGATACGCAGTATTTT; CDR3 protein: CATSSYTDTQYF
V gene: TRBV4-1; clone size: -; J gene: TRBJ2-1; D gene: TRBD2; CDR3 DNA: TGCGCCAGCAGCCAAGACGGGACTAGCGGGAGTTACTCCTACAATGAGCAGTTCTTC; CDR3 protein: CASSQDGTSGSYSYNEQFF
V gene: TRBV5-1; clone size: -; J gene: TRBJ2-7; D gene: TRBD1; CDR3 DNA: TGCGCCAGCAGCGCCCGCCAGGGGGCTTACGAGCAGTACTTC; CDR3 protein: CASSARQGAYEQYF
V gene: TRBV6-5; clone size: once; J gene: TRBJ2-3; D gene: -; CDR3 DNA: TGTGCCAGCAGCCTCGACAGTGGCACAGATACGCAGTATTTT; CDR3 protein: CASSLDSGTDTQYF
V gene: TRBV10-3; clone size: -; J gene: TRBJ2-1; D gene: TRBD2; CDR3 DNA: TGTGCCATCAGCGAACTAGCGGGAGCTGAGCAGTTCTTC; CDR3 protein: CAISELAGAEQFF
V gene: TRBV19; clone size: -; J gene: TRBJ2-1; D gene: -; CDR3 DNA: TGTGCCAGTAGGGCTGGACTGTATTCCTACAATGAGCAGTTCTTC; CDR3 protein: CASRAGLYSYNEQFF
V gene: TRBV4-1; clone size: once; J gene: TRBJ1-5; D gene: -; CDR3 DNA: TGCGCCAGCAGTCAAGGGCCATTCGATAGCAATCAGCCCCAGCATTTT; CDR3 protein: CASSQGPFDSNQPQHF